This T cell receptor (beta chain) is drawn from a study of cytomegalovirus exposure and HLA in healthy donors. General study results and limits: Indistinguishable V segments such as TRBV6-2 and TRBV6-3 were excluded. Researchers reported from a later analysis that most CMV-associated TCR beta chains appeared HLA-restricted. Cytomegalovirus association was assigned to more than 150 TCR beta chains. Earlier analysis yielded a pattern in which most TCR beta V segments were productive about 87% or about 30% of the time.

On this clone: Its antigen is not known.

The PCR made use of 60 Vbeta and 13 Jbeta primers. The assay was immunoSEQ multiplex PCR, and TCRdb's table has in-frame clones only and misses some. The data show fewer than 250,000 clones, around four fifths seen once. Germline V CDR1 and CDR2: SGHTA, FQGTGA. The CDR3 is made up of 16 amino acids. Trimming shortened V by 5 bases and J by 5 bases, and 19 bases separated the two germline ends. The sequence was obtained from a male donor in good health and CMV-seronegative. V and J are TRBV7-3 and TRBJ2-1, with a tentative D call TRBD2 (6 bases). Sequences were obtained from PBMCs. The DNA for the CDR3 is TGTGCCAGCAGCCCGAACCGGGAGTTCGCGAACAATGAGCAGTTCTTC. As protein: CASSPNREFANNEQFF.